The 10 T cell receptor beta chains in this list originate from one sample, sequenced in a study of CD8 T cells in ankylosing spondylitis. TCRdb re-called the 5' RACE reads through MiXCR, storing one row per CDR3 protein. The table has approximately 240,000 distinct CDR3 sequences, over 9.5% seen once. The sample taken for sequencing was blood, either unsorted or a sorted T cell fraction (not recorded which). These receptors all come from a male donor with ankylosing spondylitis or in good health (not recorded which).

This clonotype was seen a few times. J is TRBJ1-2 and V is TRBV12-3 or TRBV12-4; TRBD1 is a possible D gene (6 bases). Trimming took 6 bases from V and 7 from J, leaving 15 bases between them. CDR3 length: 13 residues. This CDR3 reads CASSPSGGGGYTF. CDR3 DNA sequence: TGTGCCAGCAGCCCTTCGGGGGGCGGTGGCTACACCTTC.

This clonotype was counted ten times or more. V gene TRBV5-1 combines with J gene TRBJ2-7; 8 positions match TRBD2. The CDR3 covers 14 residues. V was pared by 5 bases and J by 3 bases, with 7 bases of the junction left unmatched. Germline loops: CDR1 SGHRS, CDR2 YFSETQ. CDR3 residues: CASRSLAGRYEQYF. CDR3 coding DNA: TGCGCCAGCAGAAGCCTAGCGGGCCGCTACGAGCAGTACTTC.

This clonotype has just a few counts. V and J are TRBV6-1 and TRBJ2-1, with 9 bases that match TRBD2. The junction had 8 bases not matched to a gene; V was cut back by 6 bases and J by 5 bases. The CDR3 spans 15 residues. Germline V gene sequence: CDR1 MNHNS, CDR2 SASEGT. The CDR3 spells CASRGSGRYNNEQFF. The CDR3 nucleotides are TGTGCCAGCAGGGGTAGCGGGAGATACAACAATGAGCAGTTCTTC.

This clonotype showed up many times. The rearrangement joins TRBV9 to TRBJ2-3, with a weak D call TRBD2 (5 bases). Trimming took off 1 base at V and 2 bases at J, with 11 bases between the two ends. Germline V gene data show CDR1 as SGDLS and CDR2 as YYNGEE. The CDR3 extends over 15 amino acids. The CDR3 protein is CASSVLASPTDTQYF. CDR3 nucleotide sequence: TGTGCCAGCAGCGTACTAGCAAGCCCCACAGATACGCAGTATTTT.

This clonotype has just a few counts. The chain couples TRBV7-8 to TRBJ2-2, with TRBD2 matching 7 bases. From germline, CDR1 is SGHVS and CDR2 FQNEAQ. The CDR3 has 16 residues. V lost 2 bases, J lost 3 bases, and 6 bases stayed unmatched. The CDR3 DNA sequence: TGTGCCAGCAGCTTAAGGGACTACACCTACACCGGGGAGCTGTTTTTT. Translation gives CASSLRDYTYTGELFF.

This clonotype was observed a few times. The rearrangement links TRBV7-2 to TRBJ2-1; a weak D match, TRBD2 (5 bases). Germline loops: CDR1 SGHTA, CDR2 FQGNSA. Trimming cost V 2 bases and J 7 bases, with 27 bases left between them. The CDR3 has 19 amino acids. CDR3 sequence (DNA): TGTGCCAGCAGCTTATCGTTAAGTACAGTCCCTACCACGGGGAATGAGCAGTTCTTC. Translating it yields CASSLSLSTVPTTGNEQFF. The whole variable domain, filled in from reference TRBV7-2 and TRBJ2-1, reads GAGVSQSPSNKVTEKGKDVELRCDPISGHTALYWYRQSLGQGLEFLIYFQGNSAPDKSGLPSDRFSAERTGGSVSTLTIQRTQQEDSAVYLCASSLSLSTVPTTGNEQFFGPGTRLTVL.

There are a few counts of this clonotype. The chain employs TRBV6-1 and TRBJ1-4; D may be TRBD1 (6 bases). The CDR3 contains 18 residues. Germline V gives CDR1 MNHNS, CDR2 SASEGT. Trimming pared 0 bases from V and 5 bases from J, leaving 19 bases between. For the CDR3, the DNA is TGTGCCAGCAGTGAAGCCTTTGGATATTCGAGGGGGAATGAAAAACTGTTTTTT. Its protein product is CASSEAFGYSRGNEKLFF.

This clonotype was counted many times. This chain links TRBV30 with TRBJ2-1; D is ambiguous. Germline V lookup: CDR1 GTSNPN, CDR2 SVGIG (reference sequence). This CDR3 contains 10 residues. The V end was cut by 7 bases, the J end by 9 bases, with 10 bases between. DNA for the CDR3: TGTGCCTCTGGAGAAGGTGAGCAGTTCTTC. Protein sequence: CASGEGEQFF.

This clonotype was picked up many times. The chain combines TRBV30 with TRBJ1-5; the D is unclear. Trimming removed 4 bases from V and 3 bases from J, with 7 bases in between. The germline CDR1 and CDR2 sequences are GTSNPN and SVGIG (reference sequence). The CDR3 is made up of 12 amino acids. In DNA form, the CDR3 reads TGTGCCTGGACAAGAGACAATCAGCCCCAGCATTTT. Translated: CAWTRDNQPQHF. Using reference TRBV30 and TRBJ1-5 for the parts outside the CDR3, the full variable domain is SQTIHQWPATLVQPVGSPLSLECTVEGTSNPNLYWYRQAAGRGLQLLFYSVGIGQISSEVPQNLSASRPQDRQFILSSKKLLLSDSGFYLCAWTRDNQPQHFGDGTRLSIL.

This clonotype was observed a few times. The CDR3 spells CASSSQDSGANVLTF. The CDR3 nucleotides are TGCGCCAGCAGCTCACAGGACTCTGGGGCCAACGTCCTGACTTTC. The gene calls are TRBV5-1 and TRBJ2-6; D is possibly TRBD1 (5 bases). Germline CDR1 reads SGHRS; CDR2 reads YFSETQ. The CDR3 is made up of 15 amino acids. V dropped 3 bases and J dropped 0 bases, with 7 bases sitting between them.